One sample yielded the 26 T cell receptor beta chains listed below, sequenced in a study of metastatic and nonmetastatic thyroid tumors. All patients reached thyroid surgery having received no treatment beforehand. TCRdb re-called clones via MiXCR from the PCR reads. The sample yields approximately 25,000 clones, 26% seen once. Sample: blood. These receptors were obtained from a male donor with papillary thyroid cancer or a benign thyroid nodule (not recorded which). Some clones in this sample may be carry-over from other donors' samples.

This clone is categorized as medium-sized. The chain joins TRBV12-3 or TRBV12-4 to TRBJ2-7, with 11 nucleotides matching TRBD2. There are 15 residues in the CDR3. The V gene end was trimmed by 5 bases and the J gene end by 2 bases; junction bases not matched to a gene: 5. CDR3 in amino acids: CASSTTSGRAYEQYF. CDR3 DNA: TGTGCCAGCAGTACAACTAGCGGGAGAGCCTACGAGCAGTACTTC.

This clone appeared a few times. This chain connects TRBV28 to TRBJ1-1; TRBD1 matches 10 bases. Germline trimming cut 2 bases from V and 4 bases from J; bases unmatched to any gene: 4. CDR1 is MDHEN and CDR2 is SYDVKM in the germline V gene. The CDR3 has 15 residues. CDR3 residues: CASSLPTGGGTEAFF. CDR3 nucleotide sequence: TGTGCCAGCAGTTTACCGACAGGGGGCGGCACTGAAGCTTTCTTT.

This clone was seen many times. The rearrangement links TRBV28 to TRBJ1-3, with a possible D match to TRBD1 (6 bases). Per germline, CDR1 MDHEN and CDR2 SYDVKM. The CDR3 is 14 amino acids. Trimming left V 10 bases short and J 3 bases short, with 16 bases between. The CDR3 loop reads CAITTGLGGNTIYF. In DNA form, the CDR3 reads TGTGCCATAACGACAGGTTTAGGTGGAAACACCATATATTTT.

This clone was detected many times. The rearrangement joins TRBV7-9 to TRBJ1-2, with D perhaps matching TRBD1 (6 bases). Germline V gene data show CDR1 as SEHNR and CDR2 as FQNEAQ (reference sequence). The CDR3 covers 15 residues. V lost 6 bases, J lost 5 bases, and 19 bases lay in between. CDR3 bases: TGTGCCAGCAGACCCTTGAAGGGGGGTCATTATGGCTACACCTTC. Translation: CASRPLKGGHYGYTF.

CDR3 nucleotide sequence: TGTGCCAGCAGCCAATGGGAGGGGGATGAGCAGCCCCAGCATTTT. Translation gives CASSQWEGDEQPQHF. V usage is TRBV16 and J usage is TRBJ1-5; possible D gene TRBD1, 6 bases. V was shortened by 1 base and J by 7 bases, with 14 bases between the two germline ends. Germline V lookup: CDR1 KGHSY, CDR2 FQNENV. This CDR3 is built from 15 residues.

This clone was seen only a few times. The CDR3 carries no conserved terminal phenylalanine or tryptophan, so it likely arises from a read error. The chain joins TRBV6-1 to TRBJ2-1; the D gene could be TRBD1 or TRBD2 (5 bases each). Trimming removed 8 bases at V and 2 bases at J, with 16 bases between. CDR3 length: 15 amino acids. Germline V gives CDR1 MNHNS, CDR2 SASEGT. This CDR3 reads CASRSGPAAYNEQFL. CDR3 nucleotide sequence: TGTGCCAGCCGTTCGGGACCAGCGGCCTACAATGAGCAGTTCCTC.

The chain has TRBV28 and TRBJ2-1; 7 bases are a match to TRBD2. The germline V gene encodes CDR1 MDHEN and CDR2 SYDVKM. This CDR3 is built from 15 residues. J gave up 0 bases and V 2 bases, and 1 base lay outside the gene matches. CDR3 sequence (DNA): TGTGCCAGCAGTTTAGGCGGGAGCTCCTACAATGAGCAGTTCTTC. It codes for CASSLGGSSYNEQFF. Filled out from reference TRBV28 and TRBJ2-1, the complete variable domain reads DVKVTQSSRYLVKRTGEKVFLECVQDMDHENMFWYRQDPGLGLRLIYFSYDVKMKEKGDIPEGYSVSREKKERFSLILESASTNQTSMYLCASSLGGSSYNEQFFGPGTRLTVL.

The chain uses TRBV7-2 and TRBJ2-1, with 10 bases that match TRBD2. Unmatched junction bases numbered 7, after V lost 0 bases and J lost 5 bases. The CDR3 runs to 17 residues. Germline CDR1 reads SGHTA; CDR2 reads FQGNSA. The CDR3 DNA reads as TGTGCCAGCAGCTTAGCTAGCGGGAGGATCGGCAACAATGAGCAGTTCTTC. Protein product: CASSLASGRIGNNEQFF.

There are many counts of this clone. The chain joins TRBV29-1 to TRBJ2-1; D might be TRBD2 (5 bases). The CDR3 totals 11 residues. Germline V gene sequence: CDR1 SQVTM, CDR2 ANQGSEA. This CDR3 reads CSGRLLNEQFF. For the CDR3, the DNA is TGCAGTGGGAGACTTCTTAATGAGCAGTTCTTC.

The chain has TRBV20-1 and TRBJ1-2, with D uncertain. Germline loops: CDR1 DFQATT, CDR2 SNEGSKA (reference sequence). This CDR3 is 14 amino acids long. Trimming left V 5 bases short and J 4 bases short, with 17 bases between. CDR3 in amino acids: CSAPIKGVFYGYTF. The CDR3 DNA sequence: TGCAGTGCTCCTATTAAGGGAGTATTCTATGGCTACACCTTC.

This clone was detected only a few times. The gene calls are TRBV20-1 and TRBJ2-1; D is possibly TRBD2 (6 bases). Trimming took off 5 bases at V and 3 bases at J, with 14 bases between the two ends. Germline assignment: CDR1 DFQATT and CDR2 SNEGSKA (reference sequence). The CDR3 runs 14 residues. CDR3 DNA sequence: TGCAGTGCTCTGACTAGAGGGAACTACAATGAGCAGTTCTTC. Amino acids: CSALTRGNYNEQFF.

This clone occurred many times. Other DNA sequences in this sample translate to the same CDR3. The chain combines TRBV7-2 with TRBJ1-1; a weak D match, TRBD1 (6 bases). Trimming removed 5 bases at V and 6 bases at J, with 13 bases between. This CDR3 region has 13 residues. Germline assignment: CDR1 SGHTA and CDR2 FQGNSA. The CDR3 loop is CASSPWDTPEAFF. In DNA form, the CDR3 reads TGTGCCAGCAGCCCCTGGGACACCCCTGAAGCTTTCTTT.

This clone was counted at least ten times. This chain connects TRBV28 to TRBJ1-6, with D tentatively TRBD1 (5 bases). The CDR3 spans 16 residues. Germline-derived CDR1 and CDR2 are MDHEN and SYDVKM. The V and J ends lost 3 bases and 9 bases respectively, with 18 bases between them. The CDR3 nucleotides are TGTGCCAGCAGTTTGGCGCAGGGAATGGGGGGTTCACCCCTCCACTTT. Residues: CASSLAQGMGGSPLHF.

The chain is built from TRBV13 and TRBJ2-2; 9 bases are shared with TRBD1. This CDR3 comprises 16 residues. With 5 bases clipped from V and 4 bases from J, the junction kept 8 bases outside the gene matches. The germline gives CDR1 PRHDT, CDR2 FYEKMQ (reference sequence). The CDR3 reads CASSAPGTGTTGELFF. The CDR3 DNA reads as TGTGCCAGCAGCGCACCCGGGACAGGGACCACCGGGGAGCTGTTTTTT.

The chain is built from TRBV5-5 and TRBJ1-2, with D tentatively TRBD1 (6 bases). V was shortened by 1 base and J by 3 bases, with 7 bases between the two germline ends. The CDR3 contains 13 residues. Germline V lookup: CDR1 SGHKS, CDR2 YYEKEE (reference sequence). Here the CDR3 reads CASSLSGDYGYTF. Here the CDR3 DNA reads TGTGCCAGCAGCTTGTCAGGGGACTATGGCTACACCTTC.

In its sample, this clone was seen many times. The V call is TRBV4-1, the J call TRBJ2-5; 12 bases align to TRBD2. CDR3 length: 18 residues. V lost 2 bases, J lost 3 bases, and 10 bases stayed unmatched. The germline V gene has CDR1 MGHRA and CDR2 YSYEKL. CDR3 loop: CASSQLQLAGGREETQYF. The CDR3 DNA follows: TGCGCCAGCAGCCAACTCCAGCTAGCGGGAGGGAGAGAAGAGACCCAGTACTTC.

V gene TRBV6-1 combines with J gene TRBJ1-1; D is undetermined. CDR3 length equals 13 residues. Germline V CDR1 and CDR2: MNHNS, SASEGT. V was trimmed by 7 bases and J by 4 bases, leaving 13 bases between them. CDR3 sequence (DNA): TGTGCCAGCATCCGGACGGGGTGCACTGAAGCTTTCTTT. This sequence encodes CASIRTGCTEAFF.

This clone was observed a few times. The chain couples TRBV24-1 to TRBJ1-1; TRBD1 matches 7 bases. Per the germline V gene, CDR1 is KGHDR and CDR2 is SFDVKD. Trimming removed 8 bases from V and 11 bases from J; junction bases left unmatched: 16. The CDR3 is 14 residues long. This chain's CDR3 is CATTETGRKPRAFF. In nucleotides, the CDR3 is TGTGCCACCACCGAGACAGGGCGGAAGCCCAGGGCTTTCTTT.

Written as DNA, the CDR3 is TGTGCCAGCAGTGTATCCCGGGGACAGGGGGCCACAGATACGCAGTATTTT. It yields the protein CASSVSRGQGATDTQYF. The chain has TRBV25-1 and TRBJ2-3, with 12 bases fitting TRBD1. Germline CDR1 and CDR2: MGHDK and SYGVNS. The CDR3 totals 17 residues. The trim removed 4 bases at V and 2 bases at J, leaving 7 bases unmatched.

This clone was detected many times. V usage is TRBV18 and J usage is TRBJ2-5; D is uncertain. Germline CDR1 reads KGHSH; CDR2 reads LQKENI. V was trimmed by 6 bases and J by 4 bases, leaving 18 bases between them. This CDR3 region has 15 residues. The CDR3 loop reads CASSNEIVGVETQYF. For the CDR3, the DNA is TGTGCCAGCTCTAACGAGATAGTAGGAGTAGAGACCCAGTACTTC.

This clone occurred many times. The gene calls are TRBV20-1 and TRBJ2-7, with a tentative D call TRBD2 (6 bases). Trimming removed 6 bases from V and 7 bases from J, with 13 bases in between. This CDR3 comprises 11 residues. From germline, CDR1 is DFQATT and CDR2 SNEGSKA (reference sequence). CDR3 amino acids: CSAEGRREQYF. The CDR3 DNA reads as TGCAGTGCGGAGGGAAGGCGGGAGCAGTACTTC.

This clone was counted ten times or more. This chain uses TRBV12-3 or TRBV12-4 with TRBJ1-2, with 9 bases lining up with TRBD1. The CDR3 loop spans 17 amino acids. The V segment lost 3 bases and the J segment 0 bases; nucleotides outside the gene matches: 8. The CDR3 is CASSFGTGISANYGYTF. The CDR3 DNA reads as TGTGCCAGCAGTTTTGGGACAGGGATTTCGGCTAACTATGGCTACACCTTC.

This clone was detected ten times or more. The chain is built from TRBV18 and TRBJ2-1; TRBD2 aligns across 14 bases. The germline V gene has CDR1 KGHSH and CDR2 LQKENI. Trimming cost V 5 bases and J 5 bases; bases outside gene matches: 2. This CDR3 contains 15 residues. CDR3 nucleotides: TGTGCCAGCTCAGGGACTAGCGGGAGTAACAATGAGCAGTTCTTC. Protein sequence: CASSGTSGSNNEQFF.

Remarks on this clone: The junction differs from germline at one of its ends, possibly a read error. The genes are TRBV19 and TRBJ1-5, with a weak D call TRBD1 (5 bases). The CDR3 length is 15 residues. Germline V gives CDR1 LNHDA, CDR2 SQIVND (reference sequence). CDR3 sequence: CASRIDRGGSQPQHF. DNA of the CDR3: TGTGCCAGTAGGATAGACAGAGGTGGCAGCCAGCCCCAGCATTTT.

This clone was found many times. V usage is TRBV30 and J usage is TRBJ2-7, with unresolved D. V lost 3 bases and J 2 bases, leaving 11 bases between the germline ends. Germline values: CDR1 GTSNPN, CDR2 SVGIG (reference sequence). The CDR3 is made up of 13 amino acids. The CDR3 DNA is TGTGCCTGGAGCCAATTAGGTCCCTACGAGCAGTACTTC. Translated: CAWSQLGPYEQYF.

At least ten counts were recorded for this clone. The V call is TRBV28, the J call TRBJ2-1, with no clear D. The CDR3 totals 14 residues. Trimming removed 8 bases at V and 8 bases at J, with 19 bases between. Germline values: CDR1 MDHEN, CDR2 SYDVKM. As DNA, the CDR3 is TGTGCCAGCCGAGCAGGTTCTCTCCTACATGAGCAGTTCTTC. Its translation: CASRAGSLLHEQFF.